A single sample is the source of the 10 T cell receptor beta chains below, sequenced in a study of Ad26.COV2.S vaccination and SARS-CoV-2 variants. Treatment specified: over 15 received Ad26.COV2.S at low or high dose, single or two shots; about five received placebo; per-sample allocation not given. Repertoires come from day 63 after the first vaccine or placebo injection. This table comes from immunoSEQ multiplex PCR, and its TCRdb copy is limited to in-frame clones, with some not included. The table includes about 400,000 clones, 88% detected once. Sequencing was performed on peripheral blood, taken in a trial of Ad26.COV2.S vaccine versus placebo. The receptors originated from a person between 18 and 59 years old who received the Ad26.COV2.S COVID-19 vaccine or a placebo.

The gene calls are TRBV11-2 and TRBJ1-6; D unresolved. CDR1 SGHAT and CDR2 FQNNGV come from the germline V gene. This CDR3 region has 16 residues. Trimming shortened V by 1 base and J by 1 base, and 8 bases separated the two germline ends. CDR3 nucleotides: TGTGCCAGCAGCTTAGTCGTCAGATCCTATAATTCACCCCTCCACTTT. It specifies CASSLVVRSYNSPLHF.

This rearrangement joins TRBV6-5 to TRBJ1-2; D not certain. This CDR3 has 12 residues. Deletions cut 2 bases from V and 6 bases from J, with 7 bases between. Germline-derived CDR1 and CDR2 are MNHEY and SVGAGI. CDR3 sequence (DNA): TGTGCCAGCAGTTACGGCGGGAATGGCTACACCTTC. Protein sequence: CASSYGGNGYTF.

This clone was detected only once. The chain joins TRBV5-6 to TRBJ1-1; TRBD1 matches at 8 bases. The CDR3 sequence is 15 residues long. Germline CDR1 and CDR2: SGHDT and YYEEEE. V shed 2 bases, J shed 3 bases, and the junction held 6 bases outside the gene matches. In DNA form, the CDR3 reads TGTGCCAGCAGCTTTACCCGGACAGGGCACACTGAAGCTTTCTTT. Translation: CASSFTRTGHTEAFF.

The chain couples TRBV5-4 to TRBJ2-7; D is ambiguous. This CDR3 spans 13 amino acids. Germline CDR1 is SGHNT and CDR2 is YYREEE (reference sequence). Trimming took 2 bases from V and 0 from J, leaving 6 bases between them. CDR3 DNA sequence: TGTGCCAGCAGCTTCGGCGGCTCCTACGAGCAGTACTTC. Protein sequence: CASSFGGSYEQYF.

The V call is TRBV14, the J call TRBJ2-5; TRBD1 is a possible D gene (6 bases). This CDR3 has 17 residues. Germline V CDR1 and CDR2: SGHDN, FVKESK. V was trimmed by 1 base and J by 5 bases, leaving 20 bases between them. CDR3 DNA: TGTGCCAGCAGCCAAGCCTATATCCGGGACATAGAGGAGACCCAGTACTTC. Protein: CASSQAYIRDIEETQYF.

This clone turned up a few times. This sequence joins TRBV18 and TRBJ2-1; D call uncertain. Germline CDR1 and CDR2: KGHSH and LQKENI. This CDR3 contains 15 residues. Trimming removed 4 bases from V and 0 bases from J, with 10 bases in between. The CDR3 nucleotides read TGTGCCAGCTCACTGGGTGAGAGCTCCTACAATGAGCAGTTCTTC. Translating it yields CASSLGESSYNEQFF.

The chain recombines TRBV28 with TRBJ1-2, with D possibly matching TRBD1 (6 bases). Germline values: CDR1 MDHEN, CDR2 SYDVKM. The ends were cut back, 4 bases at V and 8 bases at J, with 20 bases in the middle. CDR3 length: 15 amino acids. CDR3 DNA: TGTGCCAGCAGTTACCAGGGGAAGAATAAGGACGGCTACACCTTC. Amino acid sequence: CASSYQGKNKDGYTF.

The sample holds one count of this clone. The rearrangement links TRBV6-2 or TRBV6-3 to TRBJ2-7; the D gene is possibly TRBD2 (6 bases). The germline gives CDR1 MNHEY, CDR2 SVGEGT. This CDR3 has 13 amino acids. The V gene lost 0 bases and the J gene lost 5 bases, with 8 bases spanning the gap. The CDR3 region is CASSYSSGHEQYF. As DNA, the CDR3 is TGTGCCAGCAGTTACTCGAGCGGGCACGAGCAGTACTTC.

This clone has a single count. This chain joins TRBV16 and TRBJ2-7, with a possible D match to TRBD2 (5 bases). CDR3 size: 13 residues. Germline-derived CDR1 and CDR2 are KGHSY and FQNENV. Trimming removed 3 bases from V and 6 bases from J, with 12 bases in between. The DNA for the CDR3 is TGTGCCAGCAGCCAGAAGGATGGGAGCGAGCAGTACTTC. Translating it yields CASSQKDGSEQYF.

The V call is TRBV6-2 or TRBV6-3, the J call TRBJ2-1, with D perhaps TRBD2 (6 bases). CDR3 size: 15 residues. Trimming took 4 bases from V and 0 from J, leaving 10 bases between them. Germline V gene data show CDR1 as MNHEY and CDR2 as SVGEGT. The CDR3: CASSSRGVSYNEQFF. The CDR3 DNA follows: TGTGCCAGCAGTTCGCGCGGGGTCTCCTACAATGAGCAGTTCTTC.